This T cell receptor (beta chain) originates from a study of CD8 T cells in Susac syndrome. Roughly 0.45 to 1 ug RNA was reverse transcribed with random hexamers. It was immunoSEQ multiplex PCR that amplified TCR beta CDR3 across 54 Vbeta and 13 Jbeta. TCRdb reprocessed the immunoSEQ multiplex PCR reads with MiXCR, giving one entry per CDR3 protein. The data contain some 240,000 distinct CDR3 sequences, 90% to 97% of them singletons. Study-wide findings and caveats: No clonal expansion appeared among CD4+ T cells in Susac patients.

Note on this clonotype: Its antigen is not identified.

CD8+ and CD4+ T cells circulating in blood were sequenced for TCR beta. Patients having Susac syndrome satisfied recently defined diagnostic criteria for definite or probable disease. Trimming cost V 2 bases and J 11 bases, with 11 bases left between them. The germline CDR1 and CDR2 sequences are KGHDR and SFDVKD. The CDR3 runs 12 residues. Sequenced input: CD4+ T cells from PBMCs. The clonotype comes from a human donor with Susac syndrome. J is TRBJ1-1 and V is TRBV24-1; D gene uncertain. The CDR3 region is CATSDSGREAFF. CDR3 coding DNA: TGTGCCACCAGTGATTCGGGCCGGGAGGCTTTCTTT.